This T cell receptor beta chain was recovered during a study of human T cells and chemical hapten exposure. In this sample, this clonotype turned up many times. Time point given: patch test 1, 2 weeks after DPC sensitization. Treatment of the sample: therapeutic diphenylcyclopropenone sensitization with weekly scalp DPC. Via MiXCR, TCRdb re-called the RACE reads, giving one row per CDR3 protein. Of a few hundred thousand distinct CDR3 sequences in the sample, nearly 5% were seen once. The specimen comprised whole blood, sampled in connection with sensitization to the hapten diphenylcyclopropenone (DPC). The sequence was obtained from a woman aged 45-60 years with alopecia areata. Some clones in this sample may be carry-over from other donors' samples.

CDR3 coding DNA: TGTGCCAGCCAGGGCACAGATACGCAGTATTTT. Translation: CASQGTDTQYF. The V call is TRBV28, the J call TRBJ2-3; the D is unclear. CDR3 length: 11 residues. Germline CDR1 is MDHEN and CDR2 is SYDVKM. Trimming removed 8 bases at V and 1 base at J, with 4 bases between. Looking up the rest from reference TRBV28 and TRBJ2-3 gives the full variable domain: DVKVTQSSRYLVKRTGEKVFLECVQDMDHENMFWYRQDPGLGLRLIYFSYDVKMKEKGDIPEGYSVSREKKERFSLILESASTNQTSMYLCASQGTDTQYFGPGTRLTVL.